A selection of T cell receptor beta chains follows, all from one sample in a study of T cell responses to AZD1222 COVID-19 vaccine. The table came from immunoSEQ multiplex PCR; TCRdb's copy has only in-frame clones and leaves some out. The sample holds 85,000 to 130,000 clones, 80% to 90% seen once. Sequenced material: peripheral blood, taken on day 0 of AZD1222 vaccination. These TCRs come from an adult in good health. Both conserved end residues are part of each CDR3. The D gene is left open where the match is weak. Expanded clones are given a class, and other clones once, few, many or no size at all.

D gene	V gene	clone size	J gene	CDR3 protein	CDR3 DNA
.	TRBV2	.	TRBJ1-2	CASRGGTPGSGYTF	TGTGCCAGCAGGGGGGGGACGCCCGGTTCTGGCTACACCTTC
.	TRBV18	.	TRBJ2-2	CASSPPGANTGELFF	TGTGCCAGCTCACCACCGGGGGCGAACACCGGGGAGCTGTTTTTT
.	TRBV2	few	TRBJ1-5	CASSEQGISNQPQHF	TGTGCCAGCAGTGAACAGGGTATCAGCAATCAGCCCCAGCATTTT
.	TRBV5-8	.	TRBJ1-4	CASSLGPRGAYEKLFF	TGTGCCAGCAGCTTGGGGCCAAGGGGGGCCTATGAAAAACTGTTTTTT
.	TRBV6-6	.	TRBJ1-2	CASRNPASSNYGYTF	TGTGCCAGCAGAAACCCTGCGAGCTCTAACTATGGCTACACCTTC
.	TRBV28	.	TRBJ2-3	CASSLINTDTQYF	TGTGCCAGCAGCCTTATCAACACAGATACGCAGTATTTT
.	TRBV24-1	.	TRBJ2-2	CATSGVGVTGELFF	TGTGCCACCAGTGGGGTCGGGGTCACCGGGGAGCTGTTTTTT
TRBD1	TRBV6-2/TRBV6-3	.	TRBJ2-7	CASSPQGAGEQYF	TGTGCCAGCAGTCCACAGGGGGCCGGGGAGCAGTACTTC
.	TRBV3-1/TRBV3-2	.	TRBJ2-3	CASSPYSARPKDTQYF	TGTGCCAGCAGCCCCTACTCGGCCAGACCAAAGGATACGCAGTATTTT
.	TRBV6-2/TRBV6-3	.	TRBJ2-7	CASSVGAGAEQYF	TGTGCCAGCAGTGTCGGAGCGGGCGCCGAGCAGTACTTC
TRBD2	TRBV7-2	.	TRBJ2-7	CASSLAGGPNSPGSYEQYF	TGTGCCAGCAGCTTAGCGGGAGGGCCTAATAGTCCAGGCTCCTACGAGCAGTACTTC
.	TRBV6-2/TRBV6-3	.	TRBJ1-4	CASSYRATNEKLFF	TGTGCCAGCAGTTACAGGGCAACTAATGAAAAACTGTTTTTT
TRBD1	TRBV29-1	.	TRBJ1-4	CSVAGGLNEKLFF	TGCAGCGTTGCAGGGGGCCTTAATGAAAAACTGTTTTTT
.	TRBV20-1	.	TRBJ2-7	CSASLSPGPTYEQYF	TGCAGTGCTAGTTTGAGCCCAGGCCCTACCTACGAGCAGTACTTC
.	TRBV2	medium-sized	TRBJ2-3	CASRIVSSSDTQYF	TGTGCCAGCAGGATAGTTAGCTCGTCCGATACGCAGTATTTT
.	TRBV2	.	TRBJ2-1	CATWGRNNEQFF	TGTGCCACCTGGGGGAGAAACAATGAGCAGTTCTTC